Presented here are 8 T cell receptor beta chains from one specimen sequenced in a study of HIV-infected children after antiretroviral therapy interruption (dated by TCRdb to between 2018 and 2020). In the paper's terms, the treatment or condition label means: PENTA 11 planned treatment interruption arm or continuous ART arm. The library relied on 3' RACE. These reads were obtained on an Illumina MiSeq. TCR libraries were constructed from RNA with a 3' RACE protocol that used unique molecular identifiers to correct for PCR amplification bias. TCRdb reran the public reads through fastp at Q25 and MiXCR, keeping productive beta chains. Rows merge per CDR3 protein into single entries with the most common DNA and genes. This sample gives 70,000 to 90,000 distinct CDR3 sequences in total; roughly 6.7% of them show up just once. The ten largest make up 0.85% to 1.2% of the sample. Sequencing was performed on CD45RA+ CD4+ T cells from PBMCs, pooled from several time points, taken from a donor given antiretroviral therapy, either interrupted or continuous. The sample's cell subset or site label, decoded: naive CD4+ CD45RA+ CD45RO- T cells. These receptor sequences come from a pool of human donors with HIV.

This chain connects TRBV9 to TRBJ2-2; D uncertain. Deletions cut 2 bases from V and 0 bases from J, with 11 bases between. The CDR3 has 16 residues. Germline V gene data show CDR1 as SGDLS and CDR2 as YYNGEE. CDR3: CASSVVLKTNTGELFF. CDR3 in DNA: TGTGCCAGCAGCGTGGTCCTGAAGACGAACACCGGGGAGCTGTTTTTT.

In its sample, this clonotype was seen many times. V usage is TRBV7-2 and J usage is TRBJ2-3; 8 positions match TRBD2. CDR3 length equals 14 residues. In germline, CDR1 is SGHTA, CDR2 FQGNSA. J was trimmed by 1 base and V by 5 bases; bases with no gene match: 2. CDR3 region: CASSLLAGTDTQYF. The CDR3 nucleotides read TGTGCCAGCAGCCTACTAGCGGGCACAGATACGCAGTATTTT.

This clonotype has ten or more counts. J is TRBJ2-7 and V is TRBV24-1; D is uncertain. The CDR3 is made up of 14 amino acids. From germline, CDR1 is KGHDR and CDR2 SFDVKD. Trimming took 3 bases from V and 6 from J, leaving 14 bases between them. The CDR3 region is CATSDRRSTLEQYF. The CDR3 coding sequence is TGTGCCACCAGTGATAGGCGCTCCACCCTCGAGCAGTACTTC.

The sample holds many counts of this clonotype. The DNA of the CDR3 is TGTGCCACCAGTGATTCGGGACCTTACCAAGAGACCCAGTACTTC. It translates to CATSDSGPYQETQYF. The chain employs TRBV24-1 and TRBJ2-5, with D perhaps assigned TRBD1 or TRBD2 (5 bases each). In germline, CDR1 is KGHDR, CDR2 SFDVKD. The CDR3 loop spans 15 amino acids. The V gene lost 2 bases and the J gene lost 0 bases, with 9 bases spanning the gap.

This clonotype has more than one count but fewer than ten. Since a much larger clone is just one base distant, this may be a read error. This chain links TRBV6-6 with TRBJ2-5, with 9 bases lining up with TRBD1. This CDR3 is built from 15 residues. Looked up from germline, CDR1 is MNHNY and CDR2 is SVGAGI (reference sequence). For the CDR3, the DNA is TGTGCCAGCAGTGATGATGACAGGGGGGAAGACACCCAGTACTTT. Residues: CASSDDDRGEDTQYF.

This clonotype was observed a few times. This chain uses TRBV18 with TRBJ1-2; D is uncertain. This CDR3 has 14 residues. From germline, CDR1 is KGHSH and CDR2 LQKENI. Trimming took 2 bases from V and 6 from J, leaving 13 bases between them. Here the CDR3 reads CASSPRVDRDGYTF. The DNA of the CDR3 is TGTGCCAGCTCACCAAGGGTGGATCGCGATGGCTACACCTTC.

This clonotype has more than one count but fewer than ten. The rearrangement joins TRBV29-1 to TRBJ2-7; TRBD2 matches at 9 bases. This CDR3 comprises 14 residues. The J segment lost 0 bases and the V segment lost 6 bases, leaving 6 bases of the junction unmatched. In germline, CDR1 is SQVTM, CDR2 ANQGSEA. DNA for the CDR3: TGCAGCGTGCTCCTAGCGGGATACTCCTACGAGCAGTACTTC. This encodes CSVLLAGYSYEQYF.

This sequence joins TRBV7-9 and TRBJ1-4; unclear D gene. The ends were cut back, 2 bases at V and 0 bases at J, with 16 bases in the middle. This CDR3 is built from 18 residues. Germline CDR1 SEHNR, CDR2 FQNEAQ (reference sequence). The CDR3, as DNA: TGTGCCAGCAGCTTATTGACGGGTACTTATGCAACTAATGAAAAACTGTTTTTT. Protein: CASSLLTGTYATNEKLFF.